The table lists the clone carrying this TCR beta chain with a count of one. What it recognizes is unknown. V dropped 0 bases and J dropped 2; count of bases not matched to a gene: 6. There are 17 residues in the CDR3. Germline V gene lookup returns CDR1 LNHNV and CDR2 YYDKDF (reference sequence). The PCR contained 60 Vbeta and 13 Jbeta primers. Clones were read by immunoSEQ multiplex PCR, and TCRdb kept only the in-frame ones, dropping some. The top ten clones hold approximately 2.9% of a sample with around 170,000 clones, 84% of them seen once. This specimen belongs to a study of cytomegalovirus exposure and HLA in healthy donors. Study-level background: A prior study identified approximately 110 million unique TCR beta sequences from 180 million or so T cells. Regarding the study as a whole: TCR sequences were mostly rare, though some public TCRs occurred in many donors. In a later analysis, TCR beta V- and J-gene trimming was associated with a missense DCLRE1C variant. Across donors, sequencing depth was assumed by presence/absence analyses to be roughly uniform.

This TCR came from a woman aged 45-65 years in good health and CMV-seropositive. The chain joins TRBV15 to TRBJ2-3, with 9 bases that match TRBD2. Sequencing was carried out using PBMCs. CDR3 sequence: CATSREASGGITDTQYF. The DNA for the CDR3 is TGTGCCACCAGCAGAGAGGCCAGCGGGGGGATCACAGATACGCAGTATTTT.